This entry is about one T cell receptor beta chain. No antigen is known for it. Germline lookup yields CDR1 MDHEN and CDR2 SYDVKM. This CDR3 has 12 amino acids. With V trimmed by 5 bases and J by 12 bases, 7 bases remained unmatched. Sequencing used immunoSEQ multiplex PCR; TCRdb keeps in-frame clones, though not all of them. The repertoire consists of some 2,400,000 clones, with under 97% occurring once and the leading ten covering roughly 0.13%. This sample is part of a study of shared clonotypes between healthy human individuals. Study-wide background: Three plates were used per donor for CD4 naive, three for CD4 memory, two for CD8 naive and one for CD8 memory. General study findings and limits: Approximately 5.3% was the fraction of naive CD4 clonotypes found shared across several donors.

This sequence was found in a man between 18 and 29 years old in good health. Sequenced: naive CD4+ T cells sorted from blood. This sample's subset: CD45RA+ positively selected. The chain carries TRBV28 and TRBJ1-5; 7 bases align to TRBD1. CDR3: CASSNPGQFQHF. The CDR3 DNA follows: TGTGCCAGCAGTAACCCGGGACAGTTCCAGCATTTT.